This T cell receptor beta chain was observed in a study of shared clonotypes between healthy human individuals (dated by TCRdb to 2019 to 2021). Study-wide context: The cohort included three men and a couple of women between 18 and 49 years of age. Per donor, three plates each were used for CD4 naive and CD4 memory, two for CD8 naive, and one for CD8 memory. To estimate repertoire size and how much clonotypes are shared between individuals, the study performed deep sequencing of blood TCR repertoires from roughly five healthy adults. To increase sequencing depth and limit assay-specific biases, different laboratories used diverse techniques to prepare libraries and sequence TCR repertoires. Each donor's leukapheresis produced roughly between roughly 0.85 and 9.5 billion PBMCs. Here is what the overall study found, with its caveats: Because the study included a small number of donors, the genetic and exposure-history diversity represented was limited. Compared with non-shared clonotypes, the clonotypes found in all four sorted-subset donors had higher generation probabilities. Roughly 5% of naive CD4, 3% to 3.5% of naive CD8, roughly 2.5% of memory CD4, and about 0.4% of memory CD8 clonotypes were shared across a few donors. Rarefaction of sorted-subset datasets indicated incomplete sequencing despite the large sequencing depth. Based on pairwise subsampling, the degree of clonotype sharing among donors was expected to be affected by sequencing depth. Only blood was sampled, and tissue TCR repertoires likely differ from those in blood. Naive subsets generally had larger estimated clonotype richness than memory subsets did.

V loses 7 bases, J loses 2 bases, and the germline ends lie 13 bases apart. The CDR3 numbers 14 residues from cysteine through phenylalanine. The CDR3 DNA has 42 bases and is translated from base 1. In the germline V gene, CDR1 corresponds to SGHRS and CDR2 to YFSETQ. Details on this clone: Its recognized antigen is unknown. Nothing much larger sits one base from this clone, and base qualities are not available.

CD8 naive samples were CD45RO-negative cells positively selected for CCR7, giving a CD45RA+CCR7+ population that excluded TemRA cells. Donors were healthy HIV-negative adults with no recently reported acute infections or vaccinations. Only Caucasian adults living in Nashville, Tennessee, USA were represented among the donors. Blood was collected by leukapheresis, and PBMCs were isolated by Ficoll-Histopaque density gradient centrifugation and then cryopreserved in liquid nitrogen vapor phase. Purity and quantity of every magnetically sorted T cell population were checked by analytical flow cytometry. Each sorted fraction had its genomic DNA isolated and then quantified by UV absorbance on a Nanodrop 2000c. Using the deep immunoSEQ assay, multiplex PCR amplified TCR CDR3 regions from genomic DNA. Extracted genomic DNA from each cell subset was distributed evenly across all wells of several immunoSEQ 96-well plates, and each plate was treated as a replicate. For sorted subsets, about 0.2 ug genomic DNA, equal to 30,000 to 35,000 T cell genomes, was loaded into each replicate PCR. The purified libraries were quantified using a Qubit 3.0 fluorometer, sized with a Bioanalyzer 2100, and then quantified again using the KAPA Library Quantification kit. Every immunoSEQ 96-well plate was sequenced on a separate single-read 150-cycle Illumina NextSeq 550 flow cell. In the original analysis: Because only junctional sequences without quality scores were contained in the immunoSEQ output, filtering matching that applied to full-length reads could not be performed. To assign V/J genes and CDR3, sequences were annotated using PyIR, a Python wrapper for IgBLAST v1.9, with IMGT germline references. Any read was removed if the V/J assignment was weak (E-value above 1e-6), the CDR3 was missing, or the read contained stop codons, out-of-frame junctions, or ambiguous translated residues. V3J clonotypes were defined by identical inferred V gene, J gene, and CDR3 amino acid sequence. To compute the percentage overlap between repertoires, the number of shared unique clonotypes was divided by the size of the smaller repertoire. Three approaches were used to assess repertoire richness: RTK rarefaction, the Chao1 estimator, and Recon v2.1 estimates of unobserved clonotypes. Generation probabilities were computed with OLGA for all TCRbeta clonotypes obtained by the gDNA method from four donors. The immuneACCESS repertoire file appears here via TCRdb, limited to in-frame rearrangements. These files lack a portion of the clones; in checked studies, under half of the deficit traces to unresolved V genes, and the cause of the others is not known. D and trimming were read from the DNA, whereas the V and J calls and clone size are those reported in that table. This sample holds millions of clones; around 93% were observed only once. The ten largest clones represent under 2% of the sample.

The sequence is built from TRBV5-1 and TRBJ1-5, with the identity of the D gene unclear. Material: naive CD8+ T cells from PBMCs. The sample's cell subset or site label is to be understood as: CD45RA+CCR7+. The TCR was taken from a man in his late teens or twenties in good health. Some clones in this sample may be carry-over from other donors' samples. Read as DNA, the sequence is TGCGCCAGCCGAAGGGAACCGGGCAATCAGCCCCAGCATTTT. It encodes CASRREPGNQPQHF.